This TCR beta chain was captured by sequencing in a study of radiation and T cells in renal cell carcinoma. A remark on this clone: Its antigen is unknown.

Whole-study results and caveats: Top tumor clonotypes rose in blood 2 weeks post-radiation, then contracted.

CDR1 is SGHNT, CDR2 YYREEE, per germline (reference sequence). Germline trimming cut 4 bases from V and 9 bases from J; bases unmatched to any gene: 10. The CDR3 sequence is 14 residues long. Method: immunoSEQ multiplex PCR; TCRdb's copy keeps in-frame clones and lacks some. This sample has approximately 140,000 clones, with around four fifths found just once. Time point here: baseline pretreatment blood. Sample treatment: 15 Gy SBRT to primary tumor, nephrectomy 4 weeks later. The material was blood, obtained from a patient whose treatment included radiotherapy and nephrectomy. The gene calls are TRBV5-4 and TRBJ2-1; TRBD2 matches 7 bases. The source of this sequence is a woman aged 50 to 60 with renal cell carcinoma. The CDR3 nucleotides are TGTGCCAGCAGCGCGGGGACTATTGCGGGTGAGCAGTTCTTC. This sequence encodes CASSAGTIAGEQFF.